The entry that follows covers one TCR beta chain sequence. The antigen is not known. V was clipped by 1 base and J by 8 bases; unmatched bases: 9. CDR1 and CDR2 from the germline V gene are DFQATT and SNEGSKA (reference sequence). CDR3 length: 14 amino acids. TCRdb re-called the RT-PCR reads with MiXCR, one entry per CDR3 protein. The table shows some 570,000 distinct CDR3 sequences, with approximately 11% occurring only once. The sample originates from a study of response to subunit inactivated influenza vaccine. Study-level points and caveats: The authors proposed limited new T cell recruitment per seasonal influenza vaccination.

These data were also reused for a study on T cells expressing NK-cell markers. From that paper: 5'RACE template switching built TCR beta cDNA with unique molecular identifiers.

Sequencing used PBMCs from blood, obtained on the day of vaccination. The clonotype was recovered from a man between 45 and 60 years old who received an inactivated influenza vaccine. The V call is TRBV20-1, the J call TRBJ1-2, with TRBD1 matching over 8 bases. The CDR3: CSARAVRGQEGYTF. The CDR3 DNA reads TGCAGTGCTAGAGCCGTCAGGGGGCAAGAAGGCTACACCTTC.